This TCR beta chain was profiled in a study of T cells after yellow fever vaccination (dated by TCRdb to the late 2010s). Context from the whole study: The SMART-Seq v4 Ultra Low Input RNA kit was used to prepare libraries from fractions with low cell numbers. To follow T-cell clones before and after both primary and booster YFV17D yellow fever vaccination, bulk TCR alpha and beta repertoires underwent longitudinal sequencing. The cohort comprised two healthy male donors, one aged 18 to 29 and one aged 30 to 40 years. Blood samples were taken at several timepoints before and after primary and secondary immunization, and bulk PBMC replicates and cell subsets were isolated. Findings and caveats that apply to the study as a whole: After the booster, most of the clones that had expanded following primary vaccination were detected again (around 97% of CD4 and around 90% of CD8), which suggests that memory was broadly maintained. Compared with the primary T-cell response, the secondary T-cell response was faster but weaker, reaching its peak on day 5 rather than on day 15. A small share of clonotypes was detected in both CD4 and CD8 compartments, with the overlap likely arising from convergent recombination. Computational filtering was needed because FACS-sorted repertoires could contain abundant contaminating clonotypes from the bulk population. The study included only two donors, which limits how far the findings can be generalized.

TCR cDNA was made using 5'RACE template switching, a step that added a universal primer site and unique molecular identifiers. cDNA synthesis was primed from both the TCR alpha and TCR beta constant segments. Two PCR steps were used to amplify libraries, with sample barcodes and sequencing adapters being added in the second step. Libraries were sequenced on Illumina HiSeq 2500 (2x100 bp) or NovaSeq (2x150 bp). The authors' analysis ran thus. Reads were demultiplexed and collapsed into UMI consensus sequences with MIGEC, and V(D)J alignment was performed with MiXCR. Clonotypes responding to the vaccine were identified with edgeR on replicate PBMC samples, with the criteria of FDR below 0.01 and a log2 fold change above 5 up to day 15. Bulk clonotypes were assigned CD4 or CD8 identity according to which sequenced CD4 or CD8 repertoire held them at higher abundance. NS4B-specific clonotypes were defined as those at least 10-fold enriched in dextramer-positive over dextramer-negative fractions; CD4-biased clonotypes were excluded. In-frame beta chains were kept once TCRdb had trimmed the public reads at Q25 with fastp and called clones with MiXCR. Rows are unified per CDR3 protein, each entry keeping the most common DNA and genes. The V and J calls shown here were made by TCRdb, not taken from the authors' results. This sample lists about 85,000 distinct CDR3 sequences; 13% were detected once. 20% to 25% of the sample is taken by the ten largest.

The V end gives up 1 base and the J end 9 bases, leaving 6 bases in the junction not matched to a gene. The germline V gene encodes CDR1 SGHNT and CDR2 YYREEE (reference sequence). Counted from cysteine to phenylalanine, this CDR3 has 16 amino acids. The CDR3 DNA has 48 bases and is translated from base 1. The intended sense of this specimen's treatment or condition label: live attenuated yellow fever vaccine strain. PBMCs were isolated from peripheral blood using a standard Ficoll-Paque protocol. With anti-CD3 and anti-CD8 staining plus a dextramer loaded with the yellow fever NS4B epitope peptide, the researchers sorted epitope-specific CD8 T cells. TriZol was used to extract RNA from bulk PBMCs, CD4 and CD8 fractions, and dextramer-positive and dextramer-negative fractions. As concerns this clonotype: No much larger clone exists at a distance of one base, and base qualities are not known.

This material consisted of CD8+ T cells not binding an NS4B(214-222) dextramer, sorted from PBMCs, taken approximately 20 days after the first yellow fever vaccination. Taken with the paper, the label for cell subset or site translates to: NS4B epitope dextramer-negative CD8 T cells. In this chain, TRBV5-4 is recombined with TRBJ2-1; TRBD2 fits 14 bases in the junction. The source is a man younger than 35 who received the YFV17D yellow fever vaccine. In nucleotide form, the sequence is TGTGCCAGCAGCTTGAGACTAGCGGGGGGGCTGGGTGAGCAGTTCTTC. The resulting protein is CASSLRLAGGLGEQFF.